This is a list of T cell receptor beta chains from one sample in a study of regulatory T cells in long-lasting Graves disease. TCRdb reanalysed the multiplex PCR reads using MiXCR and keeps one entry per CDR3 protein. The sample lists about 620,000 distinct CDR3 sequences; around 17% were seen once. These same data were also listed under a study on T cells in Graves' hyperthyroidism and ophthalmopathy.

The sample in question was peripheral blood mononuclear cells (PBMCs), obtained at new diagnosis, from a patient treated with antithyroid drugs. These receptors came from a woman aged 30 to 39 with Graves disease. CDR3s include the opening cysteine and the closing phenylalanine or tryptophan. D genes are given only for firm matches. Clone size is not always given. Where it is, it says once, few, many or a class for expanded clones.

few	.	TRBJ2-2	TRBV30	TGTGCCTGGAGGGGACCTGGGGGAGTTGATACCGGGGAGCTGTTTTTT	CAWRGPGGVDTGELFF
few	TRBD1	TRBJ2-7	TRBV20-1	TGCAGTGCTAGCGAACAGGGGGCTTACGAGCAGTACTTC	CSASEQGAYEQYF
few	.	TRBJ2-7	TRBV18	TGTGCCAGCTCACCACCCTCGGTAGGTTACGAGCAGTACTTC	CASSPPSVGYEQYF
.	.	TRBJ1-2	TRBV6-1	TGTGCCAGCAGAAAAACAGCTAACTATGGCTACACCTTC	CASRKTANYGYTF
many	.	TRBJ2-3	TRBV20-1	TGCAGTGTCGGTCGGTTGGCAGAATCAGATACGCAGTATTTT	CSVGRLAESDTQYF
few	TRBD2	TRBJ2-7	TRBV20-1	TGCAGTGTTTCTAGCGGGGGGGCCTACGAGCAGTACTTC	CSVSSGGAYEQYF
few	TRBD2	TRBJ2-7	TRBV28	TGTGCCAGCAGTTTTGCGACTAGCGGTTCTTACGAGCAGTACTTC	CASSFATSGSYEQYF
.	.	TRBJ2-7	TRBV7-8	TGTGCCAGCAGAGATTTGGGACGAGGTTCCTACGAGCAGTACTTC	CASRDLGRGSYEQYF
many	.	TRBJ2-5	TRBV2	TGTGCCAGCAGTGAAGCGACTGTAACGCAGACCCAGTACTTC	CASSEATVTQTQYF
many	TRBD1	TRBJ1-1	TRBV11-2	TGTGCCAGCAGCTGGGCCGGGACAGCTAACACTGAAGCTTTCTTT	CASSWAGTANTEAFF